The entry below gives a single TCR beta chain sequence along with its context. Its specificity is unknown. Germline V gives CDR1 SGHDN, CDR2 FVKESK. J lost 4 bases, V lost 7 bases, and 1 base had no gene match. The CDR3 has 13 residues. The entry originates in a study of shared clonotypes between healthy human individuals. Into CD45RA+ naive and CD45RA-negative memory subsets, the CD4+ cells were split. Study observations and caveats: As a rule, naive subsets had a larger estimated richness than memory subsets.

Sorted-subset replicate PCRs used 150 to 200 ng DNA, approximately 33,000 T cell genomes. The assay was immunoSEQ multiplex PCR, and TCRdb's table has in-frame clones only and misses some. The sample holds 2 million to 2.5 million clones, 85% to 95% seen once. The V and J genes are TRBV14 and TRBJ2-2; 9 bases match TRBD1. The sequence was obtained from a man aged 18-30 years in good health. The sample was naive CD4+ T cells sorted from blood. Sample subset: CD45RA+ positively selected. The CDR3 DNA reads TGTGCCAGCAAACAGGGGGCCACCGGGGAGCTGTTTTTT. The encoded protein is CASKQGATGELFF.